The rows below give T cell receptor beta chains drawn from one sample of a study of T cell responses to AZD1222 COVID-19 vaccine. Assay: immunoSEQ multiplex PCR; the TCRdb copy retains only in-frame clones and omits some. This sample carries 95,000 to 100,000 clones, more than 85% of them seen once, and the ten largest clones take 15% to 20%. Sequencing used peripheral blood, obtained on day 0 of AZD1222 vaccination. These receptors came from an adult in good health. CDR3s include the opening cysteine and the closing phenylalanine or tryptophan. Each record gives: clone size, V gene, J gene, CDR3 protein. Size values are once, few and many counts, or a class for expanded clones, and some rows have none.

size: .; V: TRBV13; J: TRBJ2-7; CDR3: CASRGGTYEQYF
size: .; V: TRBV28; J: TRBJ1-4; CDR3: CASSFLLGQGVEKLFF
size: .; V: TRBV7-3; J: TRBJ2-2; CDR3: CASSRTRSGRGGELFF
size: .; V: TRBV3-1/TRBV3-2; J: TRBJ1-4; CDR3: CASRMGTSDLEKLFF
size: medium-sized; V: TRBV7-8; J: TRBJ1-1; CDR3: CASSFGGREEAFF
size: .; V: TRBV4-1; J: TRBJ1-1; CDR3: CASSPDPGQGIFEAFF
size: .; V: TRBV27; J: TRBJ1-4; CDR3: CASSLSSPGEFNEKLFF
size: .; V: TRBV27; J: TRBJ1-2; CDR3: CASSLTTGRGQRRVYGYTF
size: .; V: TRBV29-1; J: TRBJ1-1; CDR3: CSVPDRMGFNTEAFF
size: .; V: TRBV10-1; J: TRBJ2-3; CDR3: CASSGTVVSDTQYF
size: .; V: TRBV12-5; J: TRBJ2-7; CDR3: CAKPPVVAGSYEQYF
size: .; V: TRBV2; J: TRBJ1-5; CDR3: CASSEMGGSSNQPQHF
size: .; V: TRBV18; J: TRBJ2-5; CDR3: CASSETLQETQYF
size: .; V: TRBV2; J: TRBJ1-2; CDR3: CASSEEYTQVYGYTF